These 6 T cell receptor beta chains were sequenced from one sample in a study of T cells in localized non-small cell lung cancer. Profiled with immunoSEQ multiplex PCR; TCRdb holds only in-frame clones, not every one. The data show over 55,000 clones, roughly 88% seen once. The sequencing here drew on peripheral blood, taken before any cancer treatment. These receptors all come from a woman aged 35 to 70 with stage I lung adenocarcinoma.

The V and J genes are TRBV10-3 and TRBJ2-7; no definite D call. Germline-derived CDR1 and CDR2 are ENHRY and SYGVKD. This CDR3 has 12 residues. Trimming took off 2 bases at V and 4 bases at J, with 6 bases between the two ends. CDR3: CAISEAAYEQYF. The DNA of the CDR3 is TGTGCCATCAGTGAGGCCGCTTACGAGCAGTACTTC.

The V and J genes are TRBV6-5 and TRBJ1-2; D call uncertain. Per germline, CDR1 MNHEY and CDR2 SVGAGI. Trimming cost V 6 bases and J 0 bases, with 14 bases left between them. This CDR3 has 15 amino acids. CDR3 DNA: TGTGCCAGCAGATCCCGACGGGCTTCTAACTATGGCTACACCTTC. The encoded protein is CASRSRRASNYGYTF.

This clone was seen more than once but under ten times. This chain joins TRBV5-1 and TRBJ1-1; tentative D call: TRBD1 (6 bases). Germline V gene lookup returns CDR1 SGHRS and CDR2 YFSETQ. This CDR3 contains 13 residues. Trimming pared 9 bases from V and 3 bases from J, leaving 15 bases between. CDR3 loop: CATAEGEDTEAFF. The CDR3 DNA sequence: TGCGCCACCGCGGAGGGGGAGGACACTGAAGCTTTCTTT.

The chain combines TRBV28 with TRBJ1-5; D is uncertain. V lost 5 bases and J 0 bases, leaving 11 bases between the germline ends. Looked up from germline, CDR1 is MDHEN and CDR2 is SYDVKM. The length of the CDR3 is 15 residues. In DNA form, the CDR3 reads TGTGCCAGCAGTCCCCTCGCGGGTAGCAATCAGCCCCAGCATTTT. Translation gives CASSPLAGSNQPQHF.

This rearrangement joins TRBV28 to TRBJ1-2; tentatively, D is TRBD1 (5 bases). Germline CDR1 reads MDHEN; CDR2 reads SYDVKM. The V and J ends lost 7 bases and 4 bases respectively, with 13 bases between them. The CDR3 length is 13 residues. DNA of the CDR3: TGTGCCAGCACTGCAGGGTTACCCTATGGCTACACCTTC. It encodes CASTAGLPYGYTF.

The chain employs TRBV10-3 and TRBJ1-2, with 7 bases aligning to TRBD1. This CDR3 is built from 14 residues. CDR1 ENHRY and CDR2 SYGVKD come from the germline V gene. V was clipped by 4 bases and J by 2 bases; unmatched bases: 4. The CDR3 nucleotides are TGTGCCATCAGTGGTATGACAGGGAACTATGGCTACACCTTC. Protein: CAISGMTGNYGYTF.